The 3 T cell receptor beta chains listed next were all sequenced from one sample in a study of human T cells and chemical hapten exposure. Regarding time point: pre-sensitization, week 0. As to treatment: therapeutic diphenylcyclopropenone sensitization with weekly scalp DPC. TCRdb reprocessed the RACE reads with MiXCR, giving one entry per CDR3 protein. The sample lists around 380,000 distinct CDR3 sequences, 5.5% occurring once. The sequences come from whole blood, collected in connection with sensitization to the hapten diphenylcyclopropenone (DPC). The receptors were gathered from a young woman with alopecia areata. Some clones in this sample may be carry-over from other donors' samples.

This clonotype showed up just a few times. This chain connects TRBV27 to TRBJ1-5, with TRBD1 matching over 9 bases. V was clipped by 5 bases and J by 5 bases; unmatched bases: 7. This CDR3 is built from 15 residues. Per germline, CDR1 MNHEY and CDR2 SMNVEV (reference sequence). The DNA for the CDR3 is TGTGCCAGCAGTAAAATGGGGACAGGGTATCAGCCCCAGCATTTT. Amino acid sequence: CASSKMGTGYQPQHF.

This sequence joins TRBV28 and TRBJ1-5; D may be TRBD1 (5 bases). In germline, CDR1 is MDHEN, CDR2 SYDVKM. The CDR3 sequence is 14 residues long. V was cut by 5 bases and J by 5 bases, with 13 bases left in between. CDR3 sequence reads: CASSPHDRDQPQHF. The CDR3 nucleotides are TGTGCCAGCAGTCCCCACGACAGAGATCAGCCCCAGCATTTT.

This clonotype was picked up many times. The CDR3 loop is CASTPRGGGETQYF. In nucleotides, the CDR3 is TGCGCCAGCACCCCGCGCGGGGGGGGGGAGACCCAGTACTTC. The chain joins TRBV5-1 to TRBJ2-5, with 9 bases lining up with TRBD2. The CDR3 covers 14 residues. Per the germline V gene, CDR1 is SGHRS and CDR2 is YFSETQ. V trimming: 6 bases; J trimming: 5 bases; junction bases outside the gene matches: 8.